These T cell receptor beta chains were read from a single sample in a study of beta chain features in type 1 diabetes. TCRdb's table, derived via immunoSEQ multiplex PCR, lists solely in-frame clones and lacks some. The sample consists of some 150,000 clones, 40% to 60% of them appearing once. Sequencing input: Tregs from blood. Every receptor here comes from a man aged 18 to 35 in good health. Each CDR3 is given with its conserved first and last residue. The D gene is left open where the match is weak. Size is stated for part of the rows, as once, few or many counts, or as a class when the clone is expanded.

clone size: medium-sized; CDR3 length: 16; D gene: -; V gene: TRBV10-3; J gene: TRBJ2-3; CDR3 protein: CAISGGGGASTDTQYF; CDR3 DNA: TGTGCCATCAGTGGAGGGGGGGGCGCGAGCACAGATACGCAGTATTTT
clone size: -; CDR3 length: 14; D gene: -; V gene: TRBV25-1; J gene: TRBJ1-2; CDR3 protein: CASSSLDRRYGYTF; CDR3 DNA: TGTGCCAGCAGTTCCCTGGACAGACGCTATGGCTACACCTTC
clone size: few; CDR3 length: 14; D gene: -; V gene: TRBV28; J gene: TRBJ2-7; CDR3 protein: CASRPGQLNYEQYF; CDR3 DNA: TGTGCCAGCAGACCCGGACAGCTGAACTACGAGCAGTACTTC
clone size: -; CDR3 length: 15; D gene: TRBD1; V gene: TRBV19; J gene: TRBJ1-6; CDR3 protein: CASSIRTGGPSPLHF; CDR3 DNA: TGTGCCAGTAGTATCCGGACAGGGGGCCCCTCACCCCTCCACTTT
clone size: -; CDR3 length: 12; D gene: -; V gene: TRBV6-5; J gene: TRBJ2-2; CDR3 protein: CASKRYTGELFF; CDR3 DNA: TGTGCCAGCAAGCGGTACACCGGGGAGCTGTTTTTT
clone size: -; CDR3 length: 15; D gene: -; V gene: TRBV5-6; J gene: TRBJ2-3; CDR3 protein: CASSLVTGGRDTQYF; CDR3 DNA: TGTGCCAGCAGCTTGGTGACGGGTGGTAGGGATACGCAGTATTTT
clone size: -; CDR3 length: 15; D gene: -; V gene: TRBV28; J gene: TRBJ2-2; CDR3 protein: CASKPGGPSTGELFF; CDR3 DNA: TGTGCCAGCAAGCCCGGGGGGCCCAGCACCGGGGAGCTGTTTTTT
clone size: -; CDR3 length: 15; D gene: TRBD1; V gene: TRBV5-1; J gene: TRBJ2-7; CDR3 protein: CASSQRDSKAYEQYF; CDR3 DNA: TGCGCCAGCAGCCAAAGGGACAGCAAAGCCTACGAGCAGTACTTC
clone size: once; CDR3 length: 14; D gene: -; V gene: TRBV2; J gene: TRBJ1-1; CDR3 protein: CASSESGKRTEAFF; CDR3 DNA: TGTGCCAGCAGTGAATCCGGAAAGAGGACTGAAGCTTTCTTT
clone size: -; CDR3 length: 19; D gene: TRBD2; V gene: TRBV7-6; J gene: TRBJ2-7; CDR3 protein: CASSPRPGGTSGRQYEQYF; CDR3 DNA: TGTGCCAGCAGCCCCCGACCTGGGGGGACGAGCGGGAGGCAATACGAGCAGTACTTC
clone size: -; CDR3 length: 15; D gene: -; V gene: TRBV7-3; J gene: TRBJ2-1; CDR3 protein: CASSLMSSSYNEQFF; CDR3 DNA: TGTGCCAGCAGCTTAATGTCCAGCTCCTACAATGAGCAGTTCTTC
clone size: -; CDR3 length: 18; D gene: TRBD2; V gene: TRBV4-3; J gene: TRBJ2-1; CDR3 protein: CASSQEMGRASGNNEQFF; CDR3 DNA: TGCGCCAGCAGCCAAGAAATGGGGAGGGCTAGCGGTAACAATGAGCAGTTCTTC
clone size: few; CDR3 length: 15; D gene: TRBD1; V gene: TRBV4-3; J gene: TRBJ1-2; CDR3 protein: CASSQGTGANYGYTF; CDR3 DNA: TGCGCCAGCAGCCAAGGGACAGGGGCTAACTATGGCTACACCTTC
clone size: -; CDR3 length: 14; D gene: TRBD1; V gene: TRBV18; J gene: TRBJ1-2; CDR3 protein: CASSPDRENYGYTF; CDR3 DNA: TGTGCCAGCTCACCAGACAGGGAAAACTATGGCTACACCTTC
clone size: few; CDR3 length: 13; D gene: -; V gene: TRBV6-5; J gene: TRBJ1-1; CDR3 protein: CASSYGQVTEAFF; CDR3 DNA: TGTGCCAGCAGTTACGGACAAGTCACTGAAGCTTTCTTT
clone size: -; CDR3 length: 16; D gene: TRBD2; V gene: TRBV5-1; J gene: TRBJ2-1; CDR3 protein: CASSGPGLVGINEQFF; CDR3 DNA: TGCGCCAGCAGCGGCCCGGGACTAGTAGGGATTAATGAGCAGTTCTTC
clone size: -; CDR3 length: 16; D gene: TRBD1; V gene: TRBV25-1; J gene: TRBJ1-2; CDR3 protein: CASSELGTVEIYGYTF; CDR3 DNA: TGTGCCAGCAGTGAATTGGGGACAGTGGAGATCTATGGCTACACCTTC
clone size: -; CDR3 length: 16; D gene: -; V gene: TRBV7-8; J gene: TRBJ1-3; CDR3 protein: CASSSTWGGGGNTIYF; CDR3 DNA: TGTGCCAGCAGCAGCACATGGGGAGGTGGTGGAAACACCATATATTTT
clone size: -; CDR3 length: 16; D gene: TRBD1; V gene: TRBV28; J gene: TRBJ1-6; CDR3 protein: CATYTSGTGHNSPLHF; CDR3 DNA: TGTGCCACCTACACATCCGGGACAGGTCACAATTCACCCCTCCACTTT
clone size: -; CDR3 length: 15; D gene: TRBD1; V gene: TRBV29-1; J gene: TRBJ1-2; CDR3 protein: CSAVTPQGAGYGYTF; CDR3 DNA: TGCAGCGCTGTCACCCCACAGGGGGCAGGCTATGGCTACACCTTC
clone size: few; CDR3 length: 13; D gene: TRBD1; V gene: TRBV11-2; J gene: TRBJ1-1; CDR3 protein: CASSEQQGSEAFF; CDR3 DNA: TGTGCCAGCAGCGAACAACAGGGGTCTGAAGCTTTCTTT
clone size: few; CDR3 length: 16; D gene: TRBD2; V gene: TRBV11-2; J gene: TRBJ2-1; CDR3 protein: CASSFPGTSGFNEQFF; CDR3 DNA: TGTGCCAGCAGCTTCCCAGGGACTAGCGGATTCAATGAGCAGTTCTTC
clone size: few; CDR3 length: 10; D gene: -; V gene: TRBV30; J gene: TRBJ1-2; CDR3 protein: CACANYGYTF; CDR3 DNA: TGTGCCTGCGCTAACTATGGCTACACCTTC
clone size: -; CDR3 length: 17; D gene: TRBD2; V gene: TRBV19; J gene: TRBJ2-7; CDR3 protein: CASSIVTGLAGAHEQYF; CDR3 DNA: TGTGCCAGTAGTATAGTTACGGGACTAGCGGGAGCCCACGAGCAGTACTTC
clone size: few; CDR3 length: 15; D gene: TRBD2; V gene: TRBV10-3; J gene: TRBJ2-7; CDR3 protein: CAISETSGGYYEQYF; CDR3 DNA: TGTGCCATCAGTGAGACTAGCGGGGGATACTACGAGCAGTACTTC
clone size: few; CDR3 length: 14; D gene: -; V gene: TRBV7-9; J gene: TRBJ2-1; CDR3 protein: CASSLAVGGDEQFF; CDR3 DNA: TGTGCCAGCAGCTTAGCCGTCGGGGGTGATGAGCAGTTCTTC
clone size: -; CDR3 length: 14; D gene: -; V gene: TRBV19; J gene: TRBJ2-7; CDR3 protein: CASSGSGLSYEQYF; CDR3 DNA: TGTGCCAGTAGTGGGTCGGGACTCTCCTACGAGCAGTACTTC
clone size: few; CDR3 length: 14; D gene: -; V gene: TRBV5-1; J gene: TRBJ2-2; CDR3 protein: CASSLDPSAGELFF; CDR3 DNA: TGCGCCAGCAGCTTGGATCCGAGTGCCGGGGAGCTGTTTTTT
clone size: -; CDR3 length: 14; D gene: TRBD2; V gene: TRBV5-1; J gene: TRBJ2-5; CDR3 protein: CASSLSAGGETQYF; CDR3 DNA: TGCGCCAGCAGCTTGTCCGCGGGAGGAGAGACCCAGTACTTC
clone size: -; CDR3 length: 13; D gene: TRBD2; V gene: TRBV29-1; J gene: TRBJ2-1; CDR3 protein: CSALADSYNEQFF; CDR3 DNA: TGCAGCGCCCTAGCGGACTCCTACAATGAGCAGTTCTTC
clone size: -; CDR3 length: 12; D gene: -; V gene: TRBV6-1; J gene: TRBJ2-1; CDR3 protein: CASSESVSEQFF; CDR3 DNA: TGTGCCAGCAGTGAATCGGTCTCGGAGCAGTTCTTC
clone size: -; CDR3 length: 17; D gene: TRBD2; V gene: TRBV30; J gene: TRBJ2-1; CDR3 protein: CAWSVRLAGGPDNEQFF; CDR3 DNA: TGTGCCTGGAGTGTAAGGCTAGCGGGAGGGCCTGACAATGAGCAGTTCTTC
clone size: few; CDR3 length: 13; D gene: -; V gene: TRBV30; J gene: TRBJ1-2; CDR3 protein: CAWSVRGSGGYTF; CDR3 DNA: TGTGCCTGGAGTGTACGAGGGTCGGGGGGCTACACCTTC
clone size: few; CDR3 length: 13; D gene: -; V gene: TRBV11-2; J gene: TRBJ2-7; CDR3 protein: CASSLDLGYEQYF; CDR3 DNA: TGTGCCAGCAGCTTAGATCTCGGCTACGAGCAGTACTTC
clone size: -; CDR3 length: 13; D gene: TRBD1; V gene: TRBV18; J gene: TRBJ2-5; CDR3 protein: CASSTGGGETQYF; CDR3 DNA: TGTGCCAGCTCAACAGGGGGCGGAGAGACCCAGTACTTC
clone size: -; CDR3 length: 14; D gene: -; V gene: TRBV18; J gene: TRBJ1-1; CDR3 protein: CASSPDTPNTEAFF; CDR3 DNA: TGTGCCAGCTCACCGGACACCCCGAACACTGAAGCTTTCTTT
clone size: few; CDR3 length: 14; D gene: -; V gene: TRBV4-3; J gene: TRBJ1-3; CDR3 protein: CASSQVAGGNTIYF; CDR3 DNA: TGCGCCAGCAGCCAAGTCGCGGGCGGTAACACCATATATTTT
clone size: -; CDR3 length: 15; D gene: -; V gene: TRBV5-1; J gene: TRBJ2-5; CDR3 protein: CASGGGGGIRETQYF; CDR3 DNA: TGCGCCAGCGGCGGCGGAGGGGGCATACGCGAGACCCAGTACTTC
clone size: -; CDR3 length: 14; D gene: -; V gene: TRBV7-9; J gene: TRBJ1-1; CDR3 protein: CASILWGGNTEAFF; CDR3 DNA: TGTGCCAGCATCCTTTGGGGGGGGAACACTGAAGCTTTCTTT
clone size: -; CDR3 length: 14; D gene: TRBD1; V gene: TRBV5-4; J gene: TRBJ2-3; CDR3 protein: CASSLGTVTDTQYF; CDR3 DNA: TGTGCCAGCAGCCTTGGGACAGTAACAGATACGCAGTATTTT
clone size: -; CDR3 length: 14; D gene: TRBD1; V gene: TRBV28; J gene: TRBJ2-7; CDR3 protein: CASNLHGTGNEQYF; CDR3 DNA: TGTGCCAGCAACTTGCATGGGACAGGGAACGAGCAGTACTTC
clone size: -; CDR3 length: 12; D gene: -; V gene: TRBV28; J gene: TRBJ2-1; CDR3 protein: CASRRTTIEQFF; CDR3 DNA: TGTGCCAGCAGAAGGACTACCATAGAGCAGTTCTTC
clone size: few; CDR3 length: 15; D gene: TRBD1; V gene: TRBV7-2; J gene: TRBJ2-2; CDR3 protein: CASSTTGFNTGELFF; CDR3 DNA: TGTGCCAGCAGCACGACAGGGTTCAACACCGGGGAGCTGTTTTTT
clone size: few; CDR3 length: 16; D gene: TRBD2; V gene: TRBV9; J gene: TRBJ2-5; CDR3 protein: CASSVGLAGAQETQYF; CDR3 DNA: TGTGCCAGCAGCGTAGGACTAGCGGGAGCACAAGAGACCCAGTACTTC
clone size: few; CDR3 length: 17; D gene: TRBD2; V gene: TRBV5-1; J gene: TRBJ2-5; CDR3 protein: CASSNGLAGASGETQYF; CDR3 DNA: TGCGCCAGCAGCAACGGACTAGCGGGAGCCTCGGGAGAGACCCAGTACTTC
clone size: -; CDR3 length: 13; D gene: -; V gene: TRBV7-8; J gene: TRBJ2-2; CDR3 protein: CASGMLNTGELFF; CDR3 DNA: TGTGCCTCCGGGATGCTCAACACCGGGGAGCTGTTTTTT
clone size: -; CDR3 length: 15; D gene: -; V gene: TRBV7-8; J gene: TRBJ1-5; CDR3 protein: CASSLGARGNQPQHF; CDR3 DNA: TGTGCCAGCAGCTTGGGGGCGAGGGGCAATCAGCCCCAGCATTTT
clone size: -; CDR3 length: 13; D gene: -; V gene: TRBV18; J gene: TRBJ1-4; CDR3 protein: CASSPGRSEKLFF; CDR3 DNA: TGTGCCAGCTCACCAGGCCGATCCGAAAAACTGTTTTTT
clone size: -; CDR3 length: 14; D gene: TRBD2; V gene: TRBV5-6; J gene: TRBJ2-7; CDR3 protein: CASSGSGGLYEQYF; CDR3 DNA: TGTGCCAGCAGCGGTAGCGGGGGGCTCTACGAGCAGTACTTC
clone size: -; CDR3 length: 15; D gene: TRBD1; V gene: TRBV9; J gene: TRBJ1-1; CDR3 protein: CASSPEGQGPQRAFF; CDR3 DNA: TGTGCCAGCAGCCCTGAGGGACAGGGGCCGCAAAGGGCTTTCTTT
clone size: few; CDR3 length: 15; D gene: -; V gene: TRBV19; J gene: TRBJ2-3; CDR3 protein: CASSMDRERLARQYF; CDR3 DNA: TGTGCCAGTAGTATGGACAGAGAAAGACTAGCTCGGCAGTATTTT
clone size: -; CDR3 length: 14; D gene: TRBD1; V gene: TRBV19; J gene: TRBJ1-5; CDR3 protein: CARHTDRGLQPQHF; CDR3 DNA: TGTGCCAGACACACGGACAGGGGGCTTCAGCCCCAGCATTTT
clone size: -; CDR3 length: 15; D gene: TRBD2; V gene: TRBV19; J gene: TRBJ2-2; CDR3 protein: CASSIIGRADGELFF; CDR3 DNA: TGTGCCAGTAGTATTATCGGGAGGGCCGACGGGGAGCTGTTTTTT
clone size: few; CDR3 length: 15; D gene: -; V gene: TRBV4-2; J gene: TRBJ2-3; CDR3 protein: CASRVEVGLADTQYF; CDR3 DNA: TGTGCCAGCAGAGTAGAGGTGGGACTGGCAGATACGCAGTATTTT
clone size: -; CDR3 length: 14; D gene: TRBD1; V gene: TRBV18; J gene: TRBJ2-5; CDR3 protein: CASSPMTGEETQYF; CDR3 DNA: TGTGCCAGCTCTCCCATGACAGGGGAGGAGACCCAGTACTTC